The next 10 T cell receptor beta chains were all read from a single sample in a study of cytomegalovirus exposure and HLA in healthy donors. Primers included in the PCR were 60 Vbeta and 13 Jbeta primers. Assay: immunoSEQ multiplex PCR; the TCRdb copy retains only in-frame clones and omits some. The table records around 130,000 clones, just over 70% of them present only once. The sequenced sample consisted of PBMCs. The receptors come from a woman aged 55-69 years in good health and CMV-seropositive.

This sequence joins TRBV4-1 and TRBJ1-4; TRBD1 is a possible D gene (6 bases). The CDR3 runs 16 residues. Germline V CDR1 and CDR2: MGHRA, YSYEKL. The V and J ends lost 3 bases and 5 bases respectively, with 16 bases between them. The CDR3 is CASSQASGHKNEKLFF. In nucleotides, the CDR3 is TGCGCCAGCAGCCAGGCCTCGGGACACAAAAATGAAAAACTGTTTTTT.

This chain links TRBV19 with TRBJ1-5, with no clear D. The CDR3 has 12 residues. The V and J ends lost 6 bases and 4 bases respectively, with 7 bases between them. Per the germline V gene, CDR1 is LNHDA and CDR2 is SQIVND (reference sequence). The CDR3 nucleotides are TGTGCCAGTAGGAACCTAAATCAGCCCCAGCATTTT. Protein sequence: CASRNLNQPQHF.

This clone has a single count. V usage is TRBV10-3 and J usage is TRBJ1-2, with no clear D. CDR3 length: 19 residues. CDR1 and CDR2 from the germline V gene are ENHRY and SYGVKD. V was cut by 0 bases and J by 1 base, with 21 bases left in between. The CDR3 DNA reads as TGTGCCATCAGTGAGTCAGCCCTAAAGGCTCAAGAGGGTAACTATGGCTACACCTTC. Translation gives CAISESALKAQEGNYGYTF.

The J gene is TRBJ2-7, the V gene TRBV6-5; D may be TRBD2 (7 bases). The CDR3 loop spans 16 amino acids. CDR1 and CDR2 (germline): MNHEY, SVGAGI. V was pared by 4 bases and J by 5 bases, with 21 bases between. CDR3 loop: CASSSQRGGWRNEQYF. The CDR3 nucleotides read TGTGCCAGCAGTTCTCAAAGGGGGGGGTGGCGGAACGAGCAGTACTTC.

V usage is TRBV2 and J usage is TRBJ2-1, with 8 bases identical to TRBD1. Germline V gene lookup returns CDR1 SNHLY and CDR2 FYNNEI. Trimming at V came to 7 bases and at J to 6 bases, leaving 8 bases not matched to a gene. The length of the CDR3 is 14 residues. The CDR3 region is CASTGQGSTNEQFF. The DNA of the CDR3 is TGTGCCAGCACCGGACAGGGATCCACCAATGAGCAGTTCTTC.

The chain recombines TRBV7-2 with TRBJ2-6; a weak D match, TRBD2 (6 bases). Germline assignment: CDR1 SGHTA and CDR2 FQGNSA. The V and J ends lost 5 bases and 0 bases respectively, with 11 bases between them. The CDR3 spans 16 residues. The CDR3 sequence is CASSRRANSGANVLTF. In nucleotides, the CDR3 is TGTGCCAGCAGCCGGAGGGCCAACTCTGGGGCCAACGTCCTGACTTTC.

The rearrangement joins TRBV11-3 to TRBJ1-1; D gene unclear. Trimming took off 1 base at V and 3 bases at J, with 6 bases between the two ends. The CDR3 extends over 13 amino acids. From germline, CDR1 is SGHNT and CDR2 YENEEA. The CDR3 sequence: CASSLAADTEAFF. CDR3 in DNA: TGTGCCAGCAGCTTAGCTGCGGACACTGAAGCTTTCTTT.

The sample holds one count of this clone. V is TRBV7-6 and J is TRBJ1-6; 9 positions match TRBD1. CDR1 and CDR2 (germline): SGHVS, FNYEAQ. This CDR3 has 15 residues. J gave up 9 bases and V 0 bases, and 3 bases lay outside the gene matches. The CDR3 protein is CASSLADRGSSPLHF. The CDR3 region has the DNA TGTGCCAGCAGCTTAGCGGACAGGGGTAGTTCACCCCTCCACTTT.

The sample holds one count of this clone. The V gene is TRBV7-7, the J gene TRBJ2-3; D gene unclear. The germline V gene has CDR1 SSHAT and CDR2 FNYEAQ (reference sequence). This CDR3 is built from 13 residues. The CDR3 DNA reads TGTGCTCTTGCTCGGGTCCCCCCGGATACGCAGTATTTT. Translation gives CALARVPPDTQYF.

The V and J genes are TRBV9 and TRBJ1-1, with TRBD1 matching 8 bases. Trimming cost V 4 bases and J 1 base; bases outside gene matches: 6. The CDR3 is 15 residues long. Germline CDR1 is SGDLS and CDR2 is YYNGEE. CDR3 sequence: CASSSGTGWNTEAFF. The DNA for the CDR3 is TGTGCCAGCAGCTCTGGGACAGGATGGAACACTGAAGCTTTCTTT.